This T cell receptor beta chain originates from a study of T-cell reconstitution after alpha-beta-depleted transplantation in children. The CDR3 runs 14 residues. The J segment lost 5 bases and the V segment lost 6 bases, leaving 6 bases of the junction unmatched. Per germline, CDR1 DFQATT and CDR2 SNEGSKA (reference sequence). This clonotype appeared many times. For TCRbeta, the library was prepared with unique molecular identifiers. TCRdb recomputed calls from the PCR reads with MiXCR, one row per CDR3 protein. The table lists 150,000 to 250,000 distinct CDR3 sequences, 13% to 15% of them singletons.

This clonotype was obtained from a human donor who donated a stem cell graft to a child with acute lymphoblastic leukemia. J is TRBJ2-7 and V is TRBV20-1; 14 nucleotides align to TRBD2. Source: PBMCs from the stem cell graft donor, taken from the stem cell graft. The CDR3 DNA follows: TGCAGTGCCGGGACTAGCGGGAGTCCCAACGAGCAGTACTTC. It yields the protein CSAGTSGSPNEQYF.